A selection of T cell receptor beta chains follows, all from one sample in a study of cytomegalovirus exposure and HLA in healthy donors. Here immunoSEQ multiplex PCR was the method, and the copy in TCRdb shows in-frame clones only, minus some. The data contain about 150,000 clones, 65% to 85% of them singletons. Sequencing was done on a sample of PBMCs. All receptors derive from a woman aged 40 to 55 in good health and CMV-seropositive. CDR3s include the opening cysteine and the closing phenylalanine or tryptophan. Each record gives: clone size, D gene, J gene, V gene, CDR3 DNA, CDR3 protein. A D gene is named only where the DNA matches it firmly. Clone size is given for some rows only: seen once, a few or many times, or a class if the clone is expanded.

clone size: few
D gene: TRBD1
J gene: TRBJ1-1
V gene: TRBV5-6
CDR3 DNA: TGTGCCAGCAGCTTGGACAGGGGGAACACTGAAGCTTTCTTT
CDR3 protein: CASSLDRGNTEAFF

clone size: NA
D gene: NA
J gene: TRBJ1-1
V gene: TRBV28
CDR3 DNA: TGTGCCAGCAGTTTACAAATGAACACTGAAGCTTTCTTT
CDR3 protein: CASSLQMNTEAFF

clone size: NA
D gene: NA
J gene: TRBJ1-2
V gene: TRBV6-1
CDR3 DNA: TGTGCCAGCAGTGAACTGGACTTGACGGGCTACACCTTC
CDR3 protein: CASSELDLTGYTF

clone size: NA
D gene: NA
J gene: TRBJ2-2
V gene: TRBV11-3
CDR3 DNA: TGTGCCAGCAGCTTAGACGCGGGGGCGGTCACCGGGGAGCTGTTTTTT
CDR3 protein: CASSLDAGAVTGELFF

clone size: once
D gene: NA
J gene: TRBJ1-1
V gene: TRBV6-5
CDR3 DNA: TGTGCCAGCTCCGTGGGGGGGGGAAGCACTGAAGCTTTCTTT
CDR3 protein: CASSVGGGSTEAFF

clone size: NA
D gene: NA
J gene: TRBJ1-1
V gene: TRBV27
CDR3 DNA: TGTGCCAGCAGCTCCTCCGTCCCGAGGAACACTGAAGCTTTCTTT
CDR3 protein: CASSSSVPRNTEAFF

clone size: NA
D gene: NA
J gene: TRBJ2-1
V gene: TRBV28
CDR3 DNA: TGTGCCAGCAGTTCAGTGGCGGCCCCCTACAATGAGCAGTTCTTC
CDR3 protein: CASSSVAAPYNEQFF

clone size: NA
D gene: TRBD2
J gene: TRBJ2-3
V gene: TRBV11-2
CDR3 DNA: TGTGCCAGCAGACATCCGGGACTAGCGCCCCCGCGGGCAGATACGCAGTATTTT
CDR3 protein: CASRHPGLAPPRADTQYF

clone size: NA
D gene: TRBD2
J gene: TRBJ2-1
V gene: TRBV6-6
CDR3 DNA: TGTGCCAGCAGTCCTGGACTAGCGGGGTACAATGAGCAGTTCTTC
CDR3 protein: CASSPGLAGYNEQFF

clone size: NA
D gene: TRBD2
J gene: TRBJ2-1
V gene: TRBV5-1
CDR3 DNA: TGCGCCAGCAGGGTAGCGGGAGAGGCCTACAATGAGCAGTTCTTC
CDR3 protein: CASRVAGEAYNEQFF

clone size: NA
D gene: NA
J gene: TRBJ1-1
V gene: TRBV11-2
CDR3 DNA: TGTGCCAGCAGCTCGGGGGGTGGCACAGGAAACACTGAAGCTTTCTTT
CDR3 protein: CASSSGGGTGNTEAFF

clone size: NA
D gene: TRBD1
J gene: TRBJ2-6
V gene: TRBV5-1
CDR3 DNA: TGCGCCAGCAGCTCCGGGACAGGGGTAACTGGGGCCAACGTCCTGACTTTC
CDR3 protein: CASSSGTGVTGANVLTF

clone size: NA
D gene: TRBD2
J gene: TRBJ2-2
V gene: TRBV5-5
CDR3 DNA: TGTGCCAGCAGGCGACTAGCGGGCAACGCGAACACCGGGGAGCTGTTTTTT
CDR3 protein: CASRRLAGNANTGELFF

clone size: NA
D gene: NA
J gene: TRBJ2-1
V gene: TRBV19
CDR3 DNA: TGTGCCAGTAGTGGGCGGGGAGACCCTAGGAATGAGCAGTTCTTC
CDR3 protein: CASSGRGDPRNEQFF